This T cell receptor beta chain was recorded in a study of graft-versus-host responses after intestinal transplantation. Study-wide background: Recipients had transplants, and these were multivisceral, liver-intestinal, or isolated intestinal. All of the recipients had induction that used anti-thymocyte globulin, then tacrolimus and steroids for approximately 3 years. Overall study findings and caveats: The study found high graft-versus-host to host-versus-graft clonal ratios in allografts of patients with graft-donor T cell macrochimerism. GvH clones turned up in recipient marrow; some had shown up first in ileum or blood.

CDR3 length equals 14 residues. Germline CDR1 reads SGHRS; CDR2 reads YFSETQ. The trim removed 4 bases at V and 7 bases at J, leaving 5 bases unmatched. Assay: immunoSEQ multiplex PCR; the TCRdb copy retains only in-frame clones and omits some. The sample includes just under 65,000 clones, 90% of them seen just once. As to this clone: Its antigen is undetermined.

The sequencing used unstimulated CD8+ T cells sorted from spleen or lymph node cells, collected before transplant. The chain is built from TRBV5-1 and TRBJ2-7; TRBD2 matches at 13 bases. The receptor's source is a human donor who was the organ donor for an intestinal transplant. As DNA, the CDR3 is TGCGCCAGCAGCGGGGGACTAGCGGGGCCGGAGCAGTACTTC. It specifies CASSGGLAGPEQYF.